This TCR beta chain derives from a study of PD-1 blockade in classical Hodgkin lymphoma. In the case of this clone: Its matching antigen is unknown.

Whole-study results and caveats: At C4D1, TCR diversity had climbed significantly for CD4+ cells, though not for CD8+ cells.

The CDR3 is made up of 13 amino acids. CDR1 and CDR2 from the germline V gene are SNHLY and FYNNEI. Trimming removed 8 bases from V and 2 bases from J, with 13 bases in between. In every patient, relapse followed autologous stem cell transplantation, while exposure to brentuximab vedotin differed. Profiled with immunoSEQ multiplex PCR; TCRdb holds only in-frame clones, not every one. The sample includes 20,000 to 25,000 clones, 60% to 85% seen only once; the top ten take roughly 15%. This clonotype originated in a human donor with classical Hodgkin lymphoma. The specimen comprised peripheral blood mononuclear cells (PBMCs), sampled before the second cycle of nivolumab. The chain combines TRBV2 with TRBJ2-7; D call uncertain. CDR3 sequence: CASAEWAPYEQYF. CDR3 in DNA: TGTGCCAGCGCCGAGTGGGCTCCCTACGAGCAGTACTTC.